This T cell receptor beta chain was recorded in a study of OX40 agonist ivuxolimab in advanced cancers. Looking at the study overall: Ivuxolimab was delivered to patients intravenously every 2 weeks at doses spanning 0.01 to 10 mg/kg. Partial responses occurred in three patients (one hepatocellular carcinoma, two cutaneous melanoma).

Assay: immunoSEQ multiplex PCR; the TCRdb copy retains only in-frame clones and omits some. The table lists about 64,000 clones, roughly 80% of them singletons. Broader study findings: Relatively little clonal expansion, among the lowest observed, appeared in partial responders at 0.1-3.0 mg/kg. At doses 0.1 to 3.0 mg/kg, CD4+ and CD8+ clones expanded.

V lost 0 bases, J lost 8 bases, and 7 bases stayed unmatched. Germline V gene lookup returns CDR1 KGHSH and CDR2 LQKENI. The CDR3 sequence is 15 residues long. This clone was observed a single time. As yet, its antigen is unknown. This rearrangement joins TRBV18 to TRBJ1-2, with 9 bases identical to TRBD1. The material was CD4+ or CD8+ T cells sorted from blood, obtained in a trial of the OX40 agonist ivuxolimab. This TCR was recovered from an adult with an advanced solid tumor such as melanoma, head and neck, liver or kidney cancer. CDR3 DNA sequence: TGTGCCAGCTCACCACCGACAGGGGGTCGAGGAGGCTACACCTTC. Protein sequence: CASSPPTGGRGGYTF.